The 24 T cell receptor beta chains in this list originate from one sample, sequenced in a study of blood T cells in healthy people across ages. Next came a second PCR, run for about 6 to 11 cycles, which used a sample-barcoded 5' primer along with a J-beta primer mix. TCRdb passed the 5' RACE reads through MiXCR, listing each CDR3 protein once. The sample yields about 1.1 million distinct CDR3 sequences, about two fifths seen once. The sample comprised blood. The source of these receptors is a man aged 18-30 years in good health.

This clonotype was recorded many times. The chain joins TRBV4-3 to TRBJ1-2; TRBD1 might be the D (6 bases). V was cut by 0 bases and J by 0 bases, with 11 bases left in between. The V gene's germline CDR1 is LGHNA and CDR2 YSLEER. The CDR3 sequence is 16 residues long. CDR3 nucleotides: TGCGCCAGCAGCCAAGAGTTGGCAGGGGCTAACTATGGCTACACCTTC. This translates into CASSQELAGANYGYTF.

V and J are TRBV20-1 and TRBJ1-5, with a weak D call TRBD1 (5 bases). CDR1 is DFQATT, CDR2 SNEGSKA, per germline (reference sequence). This CDR3 comprises 12 residues. V was clipped by 6 bases and J by 6 bases, with 12 bases between them. CDR3 loop: CSAETVRQPQHF. The CDR3, as DNA: TGCAGTGCCGAGACAGTCCGTCAGCCCCAGCATTTT.

The chain links TRBV10-2 to TRBJ1-6; TRBD1 matches 7 bases. Germline loops: CDR1 WSHSY, CDR2 SAAADI. CDR3 length: 15 residues. With V trimmed by 6 bases and J by 7 bases, 9 bases remained unmatched. CDR3 in DNA: TGCGCCAGCAGGAAGGGGGCACTACAAAATTCACCCCTCCACTTT. Protein: CASRKGALQNSPLHF.

This clonotype was recorded a few times. V and J are TRBV12-3 or TRBV12-4 and TRBJ1-2; D is unclear. Trimming cost V 1 base and J 2 bases, with 11 bases left between them. The CDR3 spans 15 residues. The chain's CDR3 is CASSLGVAENYGYTF. CDR3 nucleotide sequence: TGTGCCAGCAGTTTAGGTGTGGCTGAAAACTATGGCTACACCTTC.

This rearrangement joins TRBV20-1 to TRBJ1-4, with a weak D call TRBD1 (5 bases). Trimming left V 0 bases short and J 7 bases short, with 9 bases between. This CDR3 comprises 13 residues. From germline, CDR1 is DFQATT and CDR2 SNEGSKA (reference sequence). CDR3 sequence: CSARDRQSEKLFF. The CDR3 coding sequence is TGCAGTGCTAGAGACCGACAGAGTGAAAAACTGTTTTTT.

This clonotype was seen a few times. The CDR3 DNA sequence: TGTGCCAGCAGGAGAGACAGGCGCTTATCCTACGAGCAGTACTTC. Translating it yields CASRRDRRLSYEQYF. This chain links TRBV28 with TRBJ2-7; D perhaps matches TRBD1 (6 bases). The CDR3 loop spans 15 amino acids. Germline lookup yields CDR1 MDHEN and CDR2 SYDVKM. The V gene lost 6 bases and the J gene lost 1 base, with 16 bases spanning the gap.

This clonotype came up a few times. The chain joins TRBV2 to TRBJ1-2; 9 nucleotides agree with TRBD1. V dropped 6 bases and J dropped 4; count of bases not matched to a gene: 6. Germline lookup yields CDR1 SNHLY and CDR2 FYNNEI. The CDR3 contains 14 residues. The DNA of the CDR3 is TGTGCCAGCAGCCGACAGGGGGTAATCTATGGCTACACCTTC. Encoded protein: CASSRQGVIYGYTF.

V usage is TRBV29-1 and J usage is TRBJ1-2, with 7 bases fitting TRBD1. CDR1 is SQVTM, CDR2 ANQGSEA, per germline. The V gene end was trimmed by 2 bases and the J gene end by 6 bases; junction bases not matched to a gene: 9. The CDR3 loop spans 14 amino acids. The CDR3 DNA is TGCAGCGTTGAACCCGACGGGACAGAGGATGGCTACACCTTC. Protein: CSVEPDGTEDGYTF. Full variable domain (missing parts from reference TRBV29-1 and TRBJ1-2): SAVISQKPSRDICQRGTSLTIQCQVDSQVTMMFWYRQQPGQSLTLIATANQGSEATYESGFVIDKFPISRPNLTFSTLTVSNMSPEDSSIYLCSVEPDGTEDGYTFGSGTRLTVV.

The chain links TRBV5-1 to TRBJ2-3, with 9 bases lining up with TRBD1. Looked up from germline, CDR1 is SGHRS and CDR2 is YFSETQ. The ends lost 4 bases at V and 0 bases at J; junction bases unmatched: 6. The CDR3 loop spans 16 amino acids. The chain's CDR3 is CASSGTGTGSTDTQYF. The CDR3 nucleotides read TGCGCCAGCAGCGGAACCGGGACAGGGAGCACAGATACGCAGTATTTT. Based on the CDR3 plus reference TRBV5-1 and TRBJ2-3, the full variable domain is KAGVTQTPRYLIKTRGQQVTLSCSPISGHRSVSWYQQTPGQGLQFLFEYFSETQRNKGNFPGRFSGRQFSNSRSEMNVSTLELGDSALYLCASSGTGTGSTDTQYFGPGTRLTVL.

This clonotype turned up a few times. This chain uses TRBV7-9 with TRBJ1-5, with D maybe TRBD1 (5 bases). V lost 2 bases and J 9 bases, leaving 11 bases between the germline ends. CDR1 is SEHNR, CDR2 FQNEAQ, per germline (reference sequence). The CDR3 has 13 amino acids. In DNA form, the CDR3 reads TGTGCCAGCAGCTTACAGGGATCATGGCCCCAGCATTTT. Encoded protein: CASSLQGSWPQHF.

The chain links TRBV18 to TRBJ1-1; 8 nucleotides align to TRBD1. The V and J ends lost 4 bases and 1 base, in that order; junction bases with no gene match: 5. Per the germline V gene, CDR1 is KGHSH and CDR2 is LQKENI. The CDR3 length is 15 residues. Here the CDR3 DNA reads TGTGCCAGCTCACGATCGACAGGGGAGAACACTGAAGCTTTCTTT. It translates to CASSRSTGENTEAFF.

The CDR3, as DNA: TGTGCCAGCAGCTTAGGGCCCCCGGAGCTGTTTTTT. It translates to CASSLGPPELFF. This chain links TRBV7-2 with TRBJ2-2; D gene unclear. The CDR3 sequence is 12 residues long. V gave up 1 base and J gave up 10 bases, with 7 bases separating them. Germline assignment: CDR1 SGHTA and CDR2 FQGNSA.

The rearrangement uses TRBV4-1 and TRBJ2-1, with 12 nucleotides matching TRBD2. From germline, CDR1 is MGHRA and CDR2 YSYEKL. V shed 4 bases, J shed 5 bases, and the junction held 6 bases outside the gene matches. This CDR3 comprises 16 residues. Here the CDR3 reads CASSPGLAGTHNEQFF. In DNA form, the CDR3 reads TGCGCCAGCAGCCCTGGACTAGCGGGGACCCACAATGAGCAGTTCTTC.

The chain couples TRBV5-6 to TRBJ2-1; D remains ambiguous. The germline CDR1 and CDR2 sequences are SGHDT and YYEEEE. The CDR3 spans 17 residues. V was pared by 0 bases and J by 1 base, with 14 bases between. In DNA form, the CDR3 reads TGTGCCAGCAGCTTGGTTGTGGGATGGGGATCCTACAATGAGCAGTTCTTC. As protein: CASSLVVGWGSYNEQFF.

V and J are TRBV6-2 or TRBV6-3 and TRBJ2-7; D ambiguous. Trimming took 5 bases from V and 5 from J, leaving 13 bases between them. Germline V CDR1 and CDR2: MNHEY, SVGEGT. The CDR3 loop spans 13 amino acids. This CDR3 reads CASSDRVLDEQYF. CDR3 nucleotides: TGTGCCAGCAGTGACCGGGTTCTCGACGAGCAGTACTTC.

This clonotype was seen a few times. CDR3 sequence: CASSPPTANYGYTF. The CDR3 DNA reads as TGTGCCAGCAGCCCTCCTACAGCAAACTATGGCTACACCTTC. The rearrangement links TRBV7-8 to TRBJ1-2; D unresolved. V dropped 5 bases and J dropped 2 bases, with 12 bases sitting between them. Germline CDR1 reads SGHVS; CDR2 reads FQNEAQ. This CDR3 region has 14 residues.

This clonotype was recorded a few times. The chain joins TRBV24-1 to TRBJ2-5, with D unresolved. Germline CDR1 reads KGHDR; CDR2 reads SFDVKD. V was pared by 9 bases and J by 0 bases, with 4 bases between. This CDR3 has 11 residues. Written as DNA, the CDR3 is TGTGCCACCGTTCACCAAGAGACCCAGTACTTC. This codes for CATVHQETQYF.

The V and J genes are TRBV7-2 and TRBJ2-7, with D hard to call. The better agreement between TRBJ2-5 and the DNA end casts doubt on the J call. Germline CDR1 and CDR2: SGHTA and FQGNSA. CDR3 length: 13 amino acids. The CDR3 sequence is CASRPDLSETQYF. In DNA form, the CDR3 reads TGTGCCAGCAGGCCCGATTTGTCAGAGACCCAGTACTTC.

The chain combines TRBV12-3 or TRBV12-4 with TRBJ2-5; D uncertain. The CDR3 covers 13 residues. V was cut by 1 base and J by 11 bases, with 14 bases left in between. CDR3 DNA sequence: TGTGCCAGCAGTTTAGATGAATTGGGTGTGCAGTACTTC. Translating gives CASSLDELGVQYF.

The rearrangement uses TRBV19 and TRBJ2-3; D could derive from TRBD1 or TRBD2 (5 bases each). Trimming stripped 3 bases from V and 6 bases from J, with 25 bases between. From germline, CDR1 is LNHDA and CDR2 SQIVND (reference sequence). The CDR3 is 18 residues long. The chain's CDR3 is CASSMRGAAIYGGDTQYF. The CDR3 DNA reads as TGTGCCAGTAGTATGCGAGGGGCAGCCATCTACGGTGGGGATACGCAGTATTTT.

The chain carries TRBV3-1 and TRBJ1-1, with D hard to call. The germline V gene encodes CDR1 LGHDT and CDR2 YNNKEL (reference sequence). This CDR3 region has 12 residues. The V and J ends lost 4 bases and 3 bases respectively, with 6 bases between them. The CDR3 here is CASSRKDTEAFF. The DNA of the CDR3 is TGTGCCAGCAGCCGAAAGGACACTGAAGCTTTCTTT. Full variable domain (missing parts from reference TRBV3-1 and TRBJ1-1): DTAVSQTPKYLVTQMGNDKSIKCEQNLGHDTMYWYKQDSKKFLKIMFSYNNKELIINETVPNRFSPKSPDKAHLNLHINSLELGDSAVYFCASSRKDTEAFFGQGTRLTVV.

This clonotype appeared a few times. The chain recombines TRBV20-1 with TRBJ2-3; possible D gene TRBD2, 5 bases. The CDR3 sequence is 13 residues long. Per the germline V gene, CDR1 is DFQATT and CDR2 is SNEGSKA (reference sequence). V was shortened by 0 bases and J by 6 bases, with 10 bases between the two germline ends. CDR3 sequence (DNA): TGCAGTGCTAGAGATTGGACGGGGGATACGCAGTATTTT. It translates to CSARDWTGDTQYF.

This clonotype was seen a few times. This chain connects TRBV7-3 to TRBJ1-2; TRBD1 matches at 8 bases. There are 16 residues in the CDR3. CDR1 and CDR2 from the germline V gene are SGHTA and FQGTGA. After removal of 4 bases from V and 7 bases from J, the junction contained 14 bases not matched to a gene. Here the CDR3 reads CASSSHGQGGVSGYTF. In DNA, the CDR3 is TGTGCCAGCAGCTCCCACGGACAGGGAGGTGTAAGTGGCTACACCTTC. The whole variable domain, filled in from reference TRBV7-3 and TRBJ1-2, reads GAGVSQTPSNKVTEKGKYVELRCDPISGHTALYWYRQSLGQGPEFLIYFQGTGAADDSGLPNDRFFAVRPEGSVSTLKIQRTERGDSAVYLCASSSHGQGGVSGYTFGSGTRLTVV.

This clonotype has only a few counts. This chain connects TRBV27 to TRBJ1-5; tentatively, D is TRBD1 (5 bases). CDR1 and CDR2 (germline): MNHEY, SMNVEV (reference sequence). This CDR3 is 13 amino acids long. Deletions cut 2 bases from V and 6 bases from J, with 8 bases between. The CDR3 bases are TGTGCCAGCAGTTTAACGGGACGTCAGCCCCAGCATTTT. As protein: CASSLTGRQPQHF.